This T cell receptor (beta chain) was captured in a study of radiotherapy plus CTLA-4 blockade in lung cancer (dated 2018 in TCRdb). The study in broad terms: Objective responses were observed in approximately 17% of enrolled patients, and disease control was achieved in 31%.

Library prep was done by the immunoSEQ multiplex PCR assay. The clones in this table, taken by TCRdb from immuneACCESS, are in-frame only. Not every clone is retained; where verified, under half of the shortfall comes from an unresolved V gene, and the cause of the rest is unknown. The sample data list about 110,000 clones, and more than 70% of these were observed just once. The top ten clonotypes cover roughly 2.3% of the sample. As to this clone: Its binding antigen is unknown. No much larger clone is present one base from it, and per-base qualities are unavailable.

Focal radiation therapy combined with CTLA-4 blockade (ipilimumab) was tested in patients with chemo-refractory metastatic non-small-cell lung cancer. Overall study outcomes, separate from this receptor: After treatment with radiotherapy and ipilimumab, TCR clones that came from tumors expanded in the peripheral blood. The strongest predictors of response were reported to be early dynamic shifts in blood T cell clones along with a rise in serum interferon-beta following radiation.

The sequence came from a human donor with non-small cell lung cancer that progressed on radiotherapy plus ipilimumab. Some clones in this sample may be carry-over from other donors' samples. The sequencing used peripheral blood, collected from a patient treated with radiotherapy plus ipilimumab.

The CDR3 in this case is CASSLGGEWSSPLHF. Read as DNA, the sequence is TGTGCCAGCAGCCTTGGGGGGGAATGGAGTTCACCCCTCCACTTT. Recombination linked TRBV27 to TRBJ1-6, and TRBD1 may be the D gene, going by 5 matching bases. Its CDR3 holds 15 amino acids, cysteine through phenylalanine. The CDR3 DNA has 45 bases and is translated from base 1. The germline V gene (reference sequence) sets CDR1 to MNHEY and CDR2 to SMNVEV. V drops 6 bases and J drops 9 bases, leaving 18 bases in between.